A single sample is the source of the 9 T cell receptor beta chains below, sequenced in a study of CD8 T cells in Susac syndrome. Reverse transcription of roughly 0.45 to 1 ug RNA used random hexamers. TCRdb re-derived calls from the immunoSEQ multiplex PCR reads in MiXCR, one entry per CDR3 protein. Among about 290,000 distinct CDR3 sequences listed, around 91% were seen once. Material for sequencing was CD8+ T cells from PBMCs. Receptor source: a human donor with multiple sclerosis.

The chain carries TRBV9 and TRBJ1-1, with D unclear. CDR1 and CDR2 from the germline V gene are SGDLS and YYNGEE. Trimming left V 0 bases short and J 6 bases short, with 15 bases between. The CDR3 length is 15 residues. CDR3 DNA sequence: TGTGCCAGCAGCGTAGCATGGGATCTGGGCGCTGAAGCTTTCTTT. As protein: CASSVAWDLGAEAFF.

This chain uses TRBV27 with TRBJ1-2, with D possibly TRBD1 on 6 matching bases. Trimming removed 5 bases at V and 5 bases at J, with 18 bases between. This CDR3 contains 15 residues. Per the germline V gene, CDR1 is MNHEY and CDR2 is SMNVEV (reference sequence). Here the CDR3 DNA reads TGTGCCAGCAGTACCCGTTTGGGGGCGACTTATGGCTACACCTTC. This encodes CASSTRLGATYGYTF.

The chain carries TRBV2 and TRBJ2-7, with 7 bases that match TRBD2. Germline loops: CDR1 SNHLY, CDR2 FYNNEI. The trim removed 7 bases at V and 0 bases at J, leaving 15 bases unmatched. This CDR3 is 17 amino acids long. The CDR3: CASTLWGGTRASYEQYF. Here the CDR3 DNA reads TGTGCCAGCACTCTATGGGGGGGGACCCGTGCCTCCTACGAGCAGTACTTC.

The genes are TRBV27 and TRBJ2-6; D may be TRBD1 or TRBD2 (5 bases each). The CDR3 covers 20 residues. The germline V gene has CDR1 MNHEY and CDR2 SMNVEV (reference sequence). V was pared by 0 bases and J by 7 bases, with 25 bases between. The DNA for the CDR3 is TGTGCCAGCAGTTTATCGGGTTCGGGGCGCAGGTCGGGTTTAGCCAACGTCCTGACTTTC. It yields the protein CASSLSGSGRRSGLANVLTF.

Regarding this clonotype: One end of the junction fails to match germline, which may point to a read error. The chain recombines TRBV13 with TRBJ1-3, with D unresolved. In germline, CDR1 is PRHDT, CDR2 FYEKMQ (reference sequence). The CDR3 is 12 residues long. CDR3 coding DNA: TGTGCCAGCAGCACGGGAGATGGCACCAAATATTTT. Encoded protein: CASSTGDGTKYF.

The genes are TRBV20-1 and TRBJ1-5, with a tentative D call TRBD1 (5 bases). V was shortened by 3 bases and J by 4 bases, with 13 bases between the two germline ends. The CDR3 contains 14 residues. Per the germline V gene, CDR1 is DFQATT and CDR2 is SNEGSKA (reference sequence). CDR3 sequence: CSASPQGGNQPQHF. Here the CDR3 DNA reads TGCAGTGCTAGTCCCCAGGGTGGAAATCAGCCCCAGCATTTT.

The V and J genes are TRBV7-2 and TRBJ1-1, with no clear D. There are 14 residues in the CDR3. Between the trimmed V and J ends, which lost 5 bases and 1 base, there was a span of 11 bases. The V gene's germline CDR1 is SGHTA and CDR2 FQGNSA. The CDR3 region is CASSLLMGNTEAFF. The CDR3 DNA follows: TGTGCCAGCAGCCTTCTCATGGGGAACACTGAAGCTTTCTTT.

As DNA, the CDR3 is TGCGCCAGCACGGAATTCAATGAGCAGTTCTTC. It translates to CASTEFNEQFF. The V and J genes are TRBV10-2 and TRBJ2-1; no firm D call. The CDR3 extends over 11 amino acids. V lost 7 bases to trimming and J lost 6 bases, with 7 bases between them. CDR1 and CDR2 from the germline V gene are WSHSY and SAAADI.

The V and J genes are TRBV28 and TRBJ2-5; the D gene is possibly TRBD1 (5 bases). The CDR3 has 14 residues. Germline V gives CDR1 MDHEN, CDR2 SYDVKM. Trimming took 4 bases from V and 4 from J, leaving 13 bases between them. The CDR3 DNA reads TGTGCCAGCAGTTCCCCCCCAGGGTTAGAGACCCAGTACTTC. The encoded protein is CASSSPPGLETQYF.